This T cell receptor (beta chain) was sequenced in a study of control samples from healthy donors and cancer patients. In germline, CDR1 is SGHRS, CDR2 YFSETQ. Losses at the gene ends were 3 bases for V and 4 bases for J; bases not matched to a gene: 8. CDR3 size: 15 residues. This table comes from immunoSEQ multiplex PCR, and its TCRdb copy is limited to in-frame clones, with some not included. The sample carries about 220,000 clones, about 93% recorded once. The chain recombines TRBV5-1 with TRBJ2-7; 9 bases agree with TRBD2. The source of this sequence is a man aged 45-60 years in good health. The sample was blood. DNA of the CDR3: TGCGCCAGCAGCTCCGAAGCGGGGGGTCTGTACGAGCAGTACTTC. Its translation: CASSSEAGGLYEQYF.